This passage covers 29 T cell receptor beta chains from one sample sequenced in a study of control samples from healthy donors and cancer patients. This table comes from immunoSEQ multiplex PCR, and its TCRdb copy is limited to in-frame clones, with some not included. The repertoire consists of 250,000 to 300,000 clones, with almost 85% occurring once and the leading ten covering about 14%. Sequenced input: PBMCs. These receptors were taken from a woman aged 55-75 years with lung cancer.

V gene TRBV6-5 combines with J gene TRBJ1-1, with 9 bases aligning to TRBD1. The CDR3 extends over 14 amino acids. J was trimmed by 3 bases and V by 2 bases; bases with no gene match: 1. Germline CDR1 and CDR2: MNHEY and SVGAGI. As DNA, the CDR3 is TGTGCCAGCAGTTACCGGACAGGGGACACTGAAGCTTTCTTT. Protein product: CASSYRTGDTEAFF.

The rearrangement joins TRBV19 to TRBJ2-3; 16 nucleotides align to TRBD2. From germline, CDR1 is LNHDA and CDR2 SQIVND (reference sequence). The CDR3 totals 17 residues. V shed 5 bases and J 5 bases; nucleotides not matched to a gene: 7. The CDR3 DNA reads TGTGCCAGTAGTCTGGGACTAGCGGGAGGGCCCGGAGATACGCAGTATTTT. This codes for CASSLGLAGGPGDTQYF.

The chain couples TRBV19 to TRBJ2-4; perhaps TRBD2 as D (5 bases). Trimming took 1 base from V and 2 from J, leaving 12 bases between them. Germline V gene lookup returns CDR1 LNHDA and CDR2 SQIVND (reference sequence). This CDR3 has 16 residues. For the CDR3, the DNA is TGTGCCAGTAGTATAGGAGGAAGGAGGACCAAAAACATTCAGTACTTC. Amino acid sequence: CASSIGGRRTKNIQYF.

The genes are TRBV5-6 and TRBJ2-1, with D possibly TRBD1 on 7 matching bases. The CDR3 totals 17 residues. The V gene lost 0 bases and the J gene lost 1 base, with 14 bases spanning the gap. Germline CDR1 is SGHDT and CDR2 is YYEEEE. CDR3 sequence: CASSLAWQGGSYNEQFF. CDR3 nucleotide sequence: TGTGCCAGCAGCTTGGCGTGGCAGGGGGGATCCTACAATGAGCAGTTCTTC.

This chain uses TRBV19 with TRBJ2-7; no definite D call. V lost 10 bases to trimming and J lost 2 bases, with 9 bases between them. Germline values: CDR1 LNHDA, CDR2 SQIVND (reference sequence). The CDR3 has 11 amino acids. The CDR3 loop reads CATRAAYEQYF. CDR3 DNA sequence: TGTGCCACTCGAGCAGCCTACGAGCAGTACTTC. The full variable domain, in which reference TRBV19 and TRBJ2-7 provide the parts outside the CDR3, is DGGITQSPKYLFRKEGQNVTLSCEQNLNHDAMYWYRQDPGQGLRLIYYSQIVNDFQKGDIAEGYSVSREKKESFPLTVTSAQKNPTAFYLCATRAAYEQYFGPGTRLTVT.

This chain links TRBV4-1 with TRBJ1-2; tentative D call: TRBD1 (6 bases). Trimming took 4 bases from V and 7 from J, leaving 13 bases between them. CDR3 size: 13 residues. Germline V lookup: CDR1 MGHRA, CDR2 YSYEKL. The CDR3 reads CASSPTGLRGYTF. The CDR3 DNA follows: TGCGCCAGCAGCCCTACAGGGTTGCGTGGCTACACCTTC.

This clone was picked up one time. V and J are TRBV10-3 and TRBJ2-3; 7 bases align to TRBD2. Germline lookup yields CDR1 ENHRY and CDR2 SYGVKD. V lost 4 bases to trimming and J lost 9 bases; unmatched junction nucleotides: 4. This CDR3 has 12 amino acids. CDR3 protein: CAISGWRETQYF. The CDR3, as DNA: TGTGCCATCAGTGGCTGGCGGGAGACGCAGTATTTT.

The chain has TRBV20-1 and TRBJ2-7; 7 nucleotides line up with TRBD2. Germline V gene sequence: CDR1 DFQATT, CDR2 SNEGSKA (reference sequence). This CDR3 contains 15 residues. Trimming cost V 3 bases and J 1 base; bases outside gene matches: 9. The CDR3 nucleotides are TGCAGTGCTAGTCTCCCGGCTAGCGGATCCTACGAGCAGTACTTC. It encodes CSASLPASGSYEQYF.

This CDR3 reads CASSSRAINSPLHF. In nucleotides, the CDR3 is TGTGCCAGCTCAAGCCGGGCGATAAATTCACCCCTCCACTTT. The chain combines TRBV18 with TRBJ1-6; D ambiguous. The CDR3 consists of 14 residues. Trimming removed 5 bases at V and 7 bases at J, with 12 bases between. The germline CDR1 and CDR2 sequences are KGHSH and LQKENI.

This chain connects TRBV2 to TRBJ2-5; the D gene is possibly TRBD2 (5 bases). The CDR3 has 13 residues. Trimming removed 3 bases from V and 5 bases from J, with 10 bases in between. CDR1 is SNHLY and CDR2 is FYNNEI in the germline V gene. The DNA for the CDR3 is TGTGCCAGCAGTGAGGACTTGTCGGAGACCCAGTACTTC. Translation gives CASSEDLSETQYF.

This clone was picked up one time. The chain uses TRBV5-1 and TRBJ1-1, with 7 bases that match TRBD1. This CDR3 is built from 16 residues. Per the germline V gene, CDR1 is SGHRS and CDR2 is YFSETQ. Trimming took 3 bases from V and 0 from J; bases not matched to a gene: 8. In nucleotides, the CDR3 is TGCGCCAGCAGCTCCCAGGCAGGGGGTTTGAACACTGAAGCTTTCTTT. Its translation is CASSSQAGGLNTEAFF.

For this clone: At the DNA level, this CDR3 is encoded by other sequences in the same sample as well. The J gene is TRBJ2-2, the V gene TRBV29-1; 10 nucleotides agree with TRBD1. Germline assignment: CDR1 SQVTM and CDR2 ANQGSEA. Germline trimming cut 6 bases from V and 3 bases from J; bases unmatched to any gene: 1. CDR3 length: 13 amino acids. CDR3 sequence: CSVDRGHTGELFF. As DNA, the CDR3 is TGCAGCGTAGACAGGGGGCACACCGGGGAGCTGTTTTTT.

CDR3 sequence: CASSPGTGLHEQYF. For the CDR3, the DNA is TGTGCCAGCAGTCCCGGGACAGGGTTGCACGAGCAGTACTTC. The chain uses TRBV7-3 and TRBJ2-7, with 9 bases lining up with TRBD1. The germline gives CDR1 SGHTA, CDR2 FQGTGA. V lost 6 bases and J lost 5; bases outside the gene matches: 8. The CDR3 spans 14 residues.

The chain recombines TRBV3-1 (or the pseudogene TRBV3-2) with TRBJ1-2; 11 bases fit TRBD1. There are 16 residues in the CDR3. Unmatched junction bases numbered 10, after V lost 2 bases and J lost 8 bases. Germline CDR1 and CDR2: LGHDT and YNNKEL (reference sequence). The CDR3 here is CASSQTSGQGEGGYTF. CDR3 nucleotide sequence: TGTGCCAGCAGCCAAACCTCGGGACAGGGGGAAGGAGGCTACACCTTC.

This rearrangement joins TRBV18 to TRBJ2-3; weak D call: TRBD1 (5 bases). Looked up from germline, CDR1 is KGHSH and CDR2 is LQKENI. V was cut by 5 bases and J by 3 bases, with 12 bases left in between. This CDR3 has 14 residues. The CDR3 sequence: CASSTVDITDTQYF. The DNA of the CDR3 is TGTGCCAGCTCAACTGTGGACATTACAGATACGCAGTATTTT.

The chain combines TRBV7-2 with TRBJ1-2; 7 bases are shared with TRBD1. Germline CDR1 reads SGHTA; CDR2 reads FQGNSA. This CDR3 spans 14 amino acids. V dropped 10 bases and J dropped 8; count of bases not matched to a gene: 16. The CDR3 protein is CATEQGLKAWGYTF. The DNA for the CDR3 is TGTGCCACAGAACAGGGGCTTAAGGCGTGGGGCTACACCTTC.

The chain carries TRBV28 and TRBJ1-2; 9 nucleotides agree with TRBD1. V lost 2 bases, J lost 5 bases, and 6 bases stayed unmatched. The CDR3 has 15 amino acids. Germline values: CDR1 MDHEN, CDR2 SYDVKM. This chain's CDR3 is CASSLTGGVPYGYTF. The CDR3 DNA sequence: TGTGCCAGCAGTTTAACAGGGGGCGTCCCTTATGGCTACACCTTC.

This clone was seen a handful of times. CDR3 nucleotides: TGCGCCAGCAGCCTTTTAAGTTCTCTAGCGGGAGGGCCGTTCTTC. Translating it yields CASSLLSSLAGGPFF. This sequence joins TRBV5-1 and TRBJ2-1; 12 bases map to TRBD2. The CDR3 is 15 residues long. J lost 15 bases, V lost 4 bases, and 14 bases had no gene match. The germline V gene encodes CDR1 SGHRS and CDR2 YFSETQ.

The chain has TRBV19 and TRBJ1-4; 8 bases fit TRBD1. This CDR3 region has 16 residues. Germline V gives CDR1 LNHDA, CDR2 SQIVND (reference sequence). Losses at the gene ends were 6 bases for V and 6 bases for J; bases not matched to a gene: 12. The CDR3 here is CASSLRAARGHEKLFF. DNA for the CDR3: TGTGCCAGTAGCCTTAGGGCGGCCAGGGGGCATGAAAAACTGTTTTTT.

This chain uses TRBV12-3 or TRBV12-4 with TRBJ1-1, with D unresolved. Trimming left V 3 bases short and J 1 base short, with 6 bases between. The CDR3 has 13 amino acids. DNA of the CDR3: TGTGCCAGCAGTTTCGGGGAGAACACTGAAGCTTTCTTT. It is translated as CASSFGENTEAFF.

The chain carries TRBV10-3 and TRBJ2-7; the match to TRBD1 covers 7 bases. This CDR3 is 15 amino acids long. Trimming took 2 bases from V and 1 from J; bases not matched to a gene: 5. The V gene's germline CDR1 is ENHRY and CDR2 SYGVKD. The CDR3 nucleotides read TGTGCCATCAGTGAGGCGACAGGGCAATCCTACGAGCAGTACTTC. It translates to CAISEATGQSYEQYF.

The chain joins TRBV6-5 to TRBJ2-1, with 9 bases that match TRBD2. Germline values: CDR1 MNHEY, CDR2 SVGAGI. This CDR3 region has 15 residues. The junction had 7 bases not matched to a gene; V was cut back by 6 bases and J by 4 bases. The CDR3 here is CASSHTSGLYNEQFF. CDR3 nucleotides: TGTGCCAGCAGCCATACTAGCGGGCTTTACAATGAGCAGTTCTTC.

The chain recombines TRBV6-6 with TRBJ1-6; TRBD1 might be the D (6 bases). The CDR3 extends over 16 amino acids. V dropped 6 bases and J dropped 8 bases, with 20 bases sitting between them. CDR1 and CDR2 from the germline V gene are MNHNY and SVGAGI (reference sequence). The CDR3 coding sequence is TGTGCCAGCAGGCGGGGGGGGCCAAATTCATATTCACCCCTCCACTTT. This translates into CASRRGGPNSYSPLHF.

The chain combines TRBV3-1 (or the pseudogene TRBV3-2) with TRBJ1-1, with D perhaps matching TRBD1 (5 bases). The CDR3 runs 14 residues. Germline V CDR1 and CDR2: LGHDT, YNNKEL (reference sequence). Trimming stripped 2 bases from V and 10 bases from J, with 17 bases between. The CDR3 DNA reads TGTGCCAGCAGCCAATCCGGGGTAAGGGGAGTAGCTTTCTTT. It encodes CASSQSGVRGVAFF.

The chain combines TRBV6-6 with TRBJ1-5; D may be TRBD1 (6 bases). This CDR3 contains 13 residues. V was clipped by 5 bases and J by 9 bases, with 14 bases between them. Germline V gene sequence: CDR1 MNHNY, CDR2 SVGAGI (reference sequence). CDR3 sequence (DNA): TGTGCCAGCAGTGAGGACAGAGAGGGGCCCCAGCATTTT. This sequence encodes CASSEDREGPQHF.

The CDR3 region has the DNA TGTGCCAGTAGGTGGGGAGGGGTGGACACTGAAGCTTTCTTT. It encodes CASRWGGVDTEAFF. The J gene is TRBJ1-1, the V gene TRBV19; tentatively, D is TRBD1 (5 bases). The CDR3 has 14 amino acids. CDR1 is LNHDA, CDR2 SQIVND, per germline (reference sequence). V was cut by 6 bases and J by 3 bases, with 14 bases left in between.

The chain combines TRBV7-9 with TRBJ1-1; 9 nucleotides align to TRBD1. The CDR3 length is 15 residues. Losses at the gene ends were 4 bases for V and 1 base for J; bases not matched to a gene: 4. Germline values: CDR1 SEHNR, CDR2 FQNEAQ (reference sequence). The CDR3 coding sequence is TGTGCCAGCAGCTCGCCGGGACAGGGGAACACTGAAGCTTTCTTT. Encoded protein: CASSSPGQGNTEAFF.

The rearrangement links TRBV5-5 to TRBJ1-2, with TRBD1 matching over 10 bases. Germline CDR1 is SGHKS and CDR2 is YYEKEE (reference sequence). The CDR3 runs 14 residues. The V segment lost 4 bases and the J segment 4 bases; nucleotides outside the gene matches: 4. The CDR3 DNA reads as TGTGCCAGCAGCGAGGACAGGGGGGCCTATGGCTACACCTTC. Its translation is CASSEDRGAYGYTF.

The V call is TRBV11-2, the J call TRBJ2-2; a possible D gene is TRBD1 (6 bases). Germline loops: CDR1 SGHAT, CDR2 FQNNGV. V dropped 5 bases and J dropped 5 bases, with 18 bases sitting between them. This CDR3 has 16 amino acids. DNA for the CDR3: TGTGCCAGCAGCAACCGCGGACAGAGGGGGACCGGGGAGCTGTTTTTT. This translates into CASSNRGQRGTGELFF. Complete variable domain (other parts from reference TRBV11-2 and TRBJ2-2): EAGVAQSPRYKIIEKRQSVAFWCNPISGHATLYWYQQILGQGPKLLIQFQNNGVVDDSQLPKDRFSAERLKGVDSTLKIQPAKLEDSAVYLCASSNRGQRGTGELFFGEGSRLTVL.